The 12 T cell receptor beta chains reported below all come from one sample, sequenced in a study of T cells after somatic rescue of genetic block. TCRdb's table, derived via immunoSEQ multiplex PCR, lists solely in-frame clones and lacks some. The profile shows tens of thousands of clones, around 92% of them singletons. Sequenced input: peripheral blood mononuclear cells (PBMCs). The receptors here all came from a man in his forties.

J is TRBJ2-1 and V is TRBV2; D is unresolved. Trimming cost V 3 bases and J 2 bases, with 8 bases left between them. Per germline, CDR1 SNHLY and CDR2 FYNNEI. The CDR3 is 14 amino acids. The CDR3 is CASSDILAYNEQFF. CDR3 DNA sequence: TGTGCCAGCAGTGATATACTTGCCTACAATGAGCAGTTCTTC. The full variable domain, its missing parts supplied by reference TRBV2 and TRBJ2-1, is EPEVTQTPSHQVTQMGQEVILRCVPISNHLYFYWYRQILGQKVEFLVSFYNNEISEKSEIFDDQFSVERPDGSNFTLKIRSTKLEDSAMYFCASSDILAYNEQFFGPGTRLTVL.

The genes are TRBV2 and TRBJ2-7, with 8 bases matching TRBD1. V shed 1 base and J 3 bases; nucleotides not matched to a gene: 11. The CDR3 sequence is 17 residues long. CDR1 SNHLY and CDR2 FYNNEI come from the germline V gene. The CDR3 here is CASSEGRATGGFYEQYF. In DNA form, the CDR3 reads TGTGCCAGCAGTGAAGGTCGGGCAACAGGGGGTTTCTACGAGCAGTACTTC.

The chain carries TRBV6-1 and TRBJ2-2; D is possibly TRBD1 (7 bases). The CDR3 has 15 amino acids. V lost 6 bases and J lost 5, with 16 bases in between. Per germline, CDR1 MNHNS and CDR2 SASEGT. The CDR3 bases are TGTGCCAGCAGACAGAACAGGGGAGGTACCGGGGAGCTGTTTTTT. This encodes CASRQNRGGTGELFF.

This clone was picked up one time. This chain links TRBV5-8 with TRBJ2-5; the match to TRBD2 covers 7 bases. The CDR3 totals 15 residues. V lost 0 bases, J lost 4 bases, and 6 bases stayed unmatched. The germline gives CDR1 SGHTS, CDR2 YDEGEE. The CDR3 loop is CASSLASGVRETQYF. CDR3 DNA sequence: TGTGCCAGCAGCTTGGCCAGCGGGGTCCGAGAGACCCAGTACTTC.

V is TRBV7-8 and J is TRBJ2-3; 11 bases align to TRBD2. This CDR3 has 18 residues. Unmatched junction bases numbered 11, after V lost 4 bases and J lost 2 bases. Germline V gene sequence: CDR1 SGHVS, CDR2 FQNEAQ. CDR3 sequence reads: CASSSYTLAGESTDTQYF. CDR3 bases: TGTGCCAGCAGCTCGTATACACTAGCGGGGGAGTCCACAGATACGCAGTATTTT.

The V call is TRBV5-1, the J call TRBJ2-3; no firm D call. The CDR3 runs 13 residues. The V gene lost 3 bases and the J gene lost 4 bases, with 9 bases spanning the gap. Germline V gene lookup returns CDR1 SGHRS and CDR2 YFSETQ. This chain's CDR3 is CASSSPPADTQYF. Written as DNA, the CDR3 is TGCGCCAGCAGCTCTCCACCGGCAGATACGCAGTATTTT.

V usage is TRBV6-1 and J usage is TRBJ2-3, with TRBD2 matching 11 bases. Trimming took 4 bases from V and 6 from J; bases not matched to a gene: 6. Germline V gene lookup returns CDR1 MNHNS and CDR2 SASEGT. CDR3 length: 15 residues. CDR3 in amino acids: CASSVLAGDLDTQYF. CDR3 nucleotides: TGTGCCAGCAGTGTACTAGCGGGGGACCTGGATACGCAGTATTTT.

This chain links TRBV2 with TRBJ1-1; D ambiguous. The CDR3 sequence is 13 residues long. The germline V gene encodes CDR1 SNHLY and CDR2 FYNNEI. V dropped 11 bases and J dropped 6 bases, with 19 bases sitting between them. The CDR3 nucleotides read TGTGCCTCCCTCGATGTTCCTCGAGCTGAAGCTTTCTTT. It translates to CASLDVPRAEAFF.

V usage is TRBV2 and J usage is TRBJ1-5, with D perhaps matching TRBD1 (5 bases). V gave up 3 bases and J gave up 7 bases, with 16 bases separating them. Germline-derived CDR1 and CDR2 are SNHLY and FYNNEI. This CDR3 comprises 15 residues. CDR3 sequence: CASSERIGAWQPQHF. The CDR3 DNA follows: TGTGCCAGCAGTGAGAGGATAGGGGCTTGGCAGCCCCAGCATTTT.

J is TRBJ1-3 and V is TRBV4-1, with a possible D match to TRBD1 (5 bases). The ends were cut back, 0 bases at V and 4 bases at J, with 13 bases in the middle. This CDR3 is 16 amino acids long. Germline-derived CDR1 and CDR2 are MGHRA and YSYEKL. CDR3: CASSQDSQGPGNTIYF. The CDR3 bases are TGCGCCAGCAGCCAAGATAGTCAGGGCCCCGGAAACACCATATATTTT.

The genes are TRBV28 and TRBJ2-1, with 9 bases aligning to TRBD2. This CDR3 region has 13 residues. V lost 7 bases, J lost 9 bases, and 7 bases stayed unmatched. The germline V gene encodes CDR1 MDHEN and CDR2 SYDVKM. Here the CDR3 DNA reads TGTGCCAGCAACGGCGGGAGGGTTGGTGAGCAGTTCTTC. It specifies CASNGGRVGEQFF. Combining the CDR3 with reference TRBV28 and TRBJ2-1 gives the whole variable domain DVKVTQSSRYLVKRTGEKVFLECVQDMDHENMFWYRQDPGLGLRLIYFSYDVKMKEKGDIPEGYSVSREKKERFSLILESASTNQTSMYLCASNGGRVGEQFFGPGTRLTVL.

The chain recombines TRBV18 with TRBJ2-2; D could derive from TRBD1 or TRBD2 (7 bases each). The CDR3 extends over 15 amino acids. V gave up 3 bases and J gave up 6 bases, with 14 bases separating them. CDR1 and CDR2 (germline): KGHSH, LQKENI. CDR3 loop: CASSPPTGRAGELFF. In DNA, the CDR3 is TGTGCCAGCTCACCCCCGACAGGGAGGGCCGGGGAGCTGTTTTTT.